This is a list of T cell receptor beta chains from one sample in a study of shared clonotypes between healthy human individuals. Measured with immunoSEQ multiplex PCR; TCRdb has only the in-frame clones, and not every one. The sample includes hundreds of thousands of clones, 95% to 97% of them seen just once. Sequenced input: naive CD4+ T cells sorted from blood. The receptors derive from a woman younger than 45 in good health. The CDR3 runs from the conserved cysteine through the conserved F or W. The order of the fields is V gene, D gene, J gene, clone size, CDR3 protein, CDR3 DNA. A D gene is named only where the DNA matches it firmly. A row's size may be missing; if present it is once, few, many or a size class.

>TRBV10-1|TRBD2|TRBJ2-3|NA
CAHPGWREGTDTQYF
TGCGCTCACCCGGGGTGGCGGGAGGGCACAGATACGCAGTATTTT
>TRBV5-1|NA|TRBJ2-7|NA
CASSWFQGRAYEQYF
TGCGCCAGCAGCTGGTTCCAGGGACGAGCCTACGAGCAGTACTTC
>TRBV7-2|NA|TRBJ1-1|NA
CASKLRLGTEAFF
TGTGCCAGCAAACTAAGACTCGGAACTGAAGCTTTCTTT
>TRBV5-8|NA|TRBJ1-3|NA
CASSFVRGPNSGNTIYF
TGTGCCAGCAGCTTTGTAAGGGGCCCGAACTCTGGAAACACCATATATTTT
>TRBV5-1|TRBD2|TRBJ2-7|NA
CASSLVSSGSYEQYF
TGCGCCAGCAGCTTGGTATCAAGCGGGAGTTACGAGCAGTACTTC
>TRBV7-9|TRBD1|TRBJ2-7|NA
CASSYKTGGYEQYF
TGTGCCAGCAGCTATAAAACAGGGGGGTACGAGCAGTACTTC
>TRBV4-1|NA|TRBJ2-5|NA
CASTPAGASEETQYF
TGCGCCAGCACTCCCGCTGGGGCTAGCGAAGAGACCCAGTACTTC
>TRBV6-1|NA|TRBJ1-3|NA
CASSVLGNTIYF
TGTGCCAGCAGCGTCCTGGGAAACACCATATATTTT
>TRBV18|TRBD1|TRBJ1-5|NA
CASSNLGTGDQPQHF
TGTGCCAGCTCTAACCTCGGGACAGGGGATCAGCCCCAGCATTTT
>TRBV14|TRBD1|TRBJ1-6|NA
CASSPGTGAFNSPLHF
TGTGCCAGCAGCCCAGGGACAGGGGCTTTCAATTCACCCCTCCACTTT
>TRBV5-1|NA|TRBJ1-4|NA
CASPQGNEKLFF
TGCGCCAGCCCTCAAGGGAATGAAAAACTGTTTTTT
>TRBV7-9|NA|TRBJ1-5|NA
CASSLGDLRSNQPQHF
TGTGCCAGCAGCCTCGGAGACCTAAGAAGCAATCAGCCCCAGCATTTT
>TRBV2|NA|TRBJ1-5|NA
CASRGLGVNQPQHF
TGTGCCAGCAGGGGACTTGGGGTCAATCAGCCCCAGCATTTT
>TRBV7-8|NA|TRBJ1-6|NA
CASSLGNRASVPNSPLHF
TGTGCCAGCAGCTTAGGGAACAGGGCCTCGGTCCCGAATTCACCCCTCCACTTT
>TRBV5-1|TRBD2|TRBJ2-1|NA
CASSSPGLAGGNEQFF
TGCGCCAGCAGCTCCCCAGGACTAGCGGGAGGGAATGAGCAGTTCTTC
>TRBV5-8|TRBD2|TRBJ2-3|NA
CASSFTAGAKDTQYF
TGTGCCAGCAGCTTTACAGCGGGAGCAAAAGATACGCAGTATTTT
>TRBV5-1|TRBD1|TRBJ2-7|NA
CASSLEGQGREQYF
TGCGCCAGCAGCTTAGAGGGACAGGGGCGCGAGCAGTACTTC
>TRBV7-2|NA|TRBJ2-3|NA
CASSLGTDTQYF
TGTGCCAGCAGCTTAGGCACAGATACGCAGTATTTT
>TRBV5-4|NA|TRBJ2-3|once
CASSLGRAATDTQYF
TGTGCCAGCAGCTTGGGGCGGGCCGCCACAGATACGCAGTATTTT
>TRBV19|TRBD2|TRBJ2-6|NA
CASTTAGSSSGANVLTF
TGTGCCAGTACCACAGCGGGAAGTTCCTCTGGGGCCAACGTCCTGACTTTC
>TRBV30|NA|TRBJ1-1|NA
CAWNTYLGLEAFF
TGTGCCTGGAATACTTACCTTGGGTTAGAAGCTTTCTTT
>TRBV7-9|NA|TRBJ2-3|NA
CASSSASTYSTDTQYF
TGTGCCAGCAGCTCCGCTTCGACATATAGCACAGATACGCAGTATTTT
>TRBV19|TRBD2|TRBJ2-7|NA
CASSRLAGVYEQYF
TGTGCCAGTAGTCGACTAGCGGGGGTTTACGAGCAGTACTTC
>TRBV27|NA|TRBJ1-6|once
CASSLSGDSPLHF
TGTGCCAGCAGTTTATCGGGGGATTCACCCCTCCACTTT
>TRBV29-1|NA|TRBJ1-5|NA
CSSCRQGRNQPQHF
TGCAGCTCTTGCCGTCAGGGTCGCAATCAGCCCCAGCATTTT
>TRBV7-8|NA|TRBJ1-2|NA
CASSLDRDRMSGYTF
TGTGCCAGCAGCTTAGATCGCGACAGGATGTCTGGCTACACCTTC
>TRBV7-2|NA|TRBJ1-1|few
CASSLGRGNTEAFF
TGTGCCAGCAGCTTAGGCAGGGGGAACACTGAAGCTTTCTTT
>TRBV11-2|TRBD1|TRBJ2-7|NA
CASSLSGQGSTEQYF
TGTGCCAGCAGCTTATCGGGACAGGGAAGTACCGAGCAGTACTTC
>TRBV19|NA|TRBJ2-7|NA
CASSEGGAGPGEQYF
TGTGCCAGTAGTGAGGGCGGGGCGGGCCCGGGCGAGCAGTACTTC
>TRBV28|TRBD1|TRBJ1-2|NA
CASSLQPGQGADGYTF
TGTGCCAGCAGTTTGCAACCGGGACAGGGGGCGGATGGCTACACCTTC
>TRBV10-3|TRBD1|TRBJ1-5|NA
CASRGQGNQPQHF
TGTGCCAGCAGGGGGCAGGGCAATCAGCCCCAGCATTTT
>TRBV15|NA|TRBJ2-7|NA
CATSRGGGSSYEQYF
TGTGCCACCAGCAGAGGTGGGGGGAGCTCCTACGAGCAGTACTTC
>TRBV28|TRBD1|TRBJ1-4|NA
CASSSGQGATNEKLFF
TGTGCCAGCAGTTCCGGACAGGGCGCAACTAATGAAAAACTGTTTTTT
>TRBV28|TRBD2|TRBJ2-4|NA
CASSLRGGGRAKNIQYF
TGTGCCAGCAGTTTAAGGGGTGGCGGGAGAGCCAAAAACATTCAGTACTTC
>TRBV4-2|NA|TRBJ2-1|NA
CASSQEWDNEQFF
TGTGCCAGCAGCCAAGAATGGGACAATGAGCAGTTCTTC
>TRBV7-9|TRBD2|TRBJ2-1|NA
CASSLKVASGSPYNEQFF
TGTGCCAGCAGCTTAAAGGTAGCTAGCGGGTCGCCCTACAATGAGCAGTTCTTC
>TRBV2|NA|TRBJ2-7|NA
CASSESGYRKGILHEQYF
TGTGCCAGCAGTGAAAGTGGATATCGTAAGGGTATCCTCCACGAGCAGTACTTC
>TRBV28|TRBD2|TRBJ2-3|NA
CASSPAGGRYHTDTQYF
TGTGCCAGCAGCCCCGCTGGCGGGAGATACCACACAGATACGCAGTATTTT
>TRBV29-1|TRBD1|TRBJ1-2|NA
CSVGRGQGALANYGYTF
TGCAGCGTCGGCAGAGGACAGGGGGCCTTAGCTAACTATGGCTACACCTTC
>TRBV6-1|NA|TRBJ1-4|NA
CASSGRQTSTNEKLFF
TGTGCCAGCAGTGGGAGACAGACCTCAACTAATGAAAAACTGTTTTTT
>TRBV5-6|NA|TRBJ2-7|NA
CASSWTTGTYEQYF
TGTGCCAGCAGCTGGACCACAGGAACTTACGAGCAGTACTTC
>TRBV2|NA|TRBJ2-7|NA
CATQTARGSEQYF
TGTGCCACCCAGACAGCAAGGGGTTCCGAGCAGTACTTC
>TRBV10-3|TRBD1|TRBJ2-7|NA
CAIRGQGLISYEQYF
TGTGCCATCAGAGGACAGGGGCTGATCTCCTACGAGCAGTACTTC
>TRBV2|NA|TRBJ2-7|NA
CASTLADLPYEQYF
TGTGCCAGCACTTTAGCGGACCTGCCCTACGAGCAGTACTTC
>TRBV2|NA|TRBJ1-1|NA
CASSERGLKNTEAFF
TGTGCCAGCAGTGAACGTGGGCTCAAGAACACTGAAGCTTTCTTT
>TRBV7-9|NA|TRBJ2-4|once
CASSDGLEFTIAKNIQYF
TGTGCCAGCAGCGACGGTTTAGAATTTACCATAGCCAAAAACATTCAGTACTTC
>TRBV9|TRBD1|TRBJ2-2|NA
CASSVSGQGYTGELFF
TGTGCCAGCAGCGTATCGGGACAGGGGTACACCGGGGAGCTGTTTTTT
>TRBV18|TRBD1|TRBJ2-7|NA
CASSSYRGEQYF
TGTGCCAGCTCATCTTACAGGGGCGAGCAGTACTTC
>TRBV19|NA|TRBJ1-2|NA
CASSIPGAYGYTF
TGTGCCAGTAGTATCCCAGGGGCTTATGGCTACACCTTC
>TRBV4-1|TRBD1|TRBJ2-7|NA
CASSQGPGQGIYEQYF
TGCGCCAGCAGCCAAGGCCCGGGACAGGGGATCTACGAGCAGTACTTC
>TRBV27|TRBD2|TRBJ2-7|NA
CASSLLMGGSLDEQYF
TGTGCCAGCAGTTTATTGATGGGCGGGAGTTTGGACGAGCAGTACTTC
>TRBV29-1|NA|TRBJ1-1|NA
CSVTTGTSEAFF
TGCAGCGTTACGACGGGGACGTCTGAAGCTTTCTTT